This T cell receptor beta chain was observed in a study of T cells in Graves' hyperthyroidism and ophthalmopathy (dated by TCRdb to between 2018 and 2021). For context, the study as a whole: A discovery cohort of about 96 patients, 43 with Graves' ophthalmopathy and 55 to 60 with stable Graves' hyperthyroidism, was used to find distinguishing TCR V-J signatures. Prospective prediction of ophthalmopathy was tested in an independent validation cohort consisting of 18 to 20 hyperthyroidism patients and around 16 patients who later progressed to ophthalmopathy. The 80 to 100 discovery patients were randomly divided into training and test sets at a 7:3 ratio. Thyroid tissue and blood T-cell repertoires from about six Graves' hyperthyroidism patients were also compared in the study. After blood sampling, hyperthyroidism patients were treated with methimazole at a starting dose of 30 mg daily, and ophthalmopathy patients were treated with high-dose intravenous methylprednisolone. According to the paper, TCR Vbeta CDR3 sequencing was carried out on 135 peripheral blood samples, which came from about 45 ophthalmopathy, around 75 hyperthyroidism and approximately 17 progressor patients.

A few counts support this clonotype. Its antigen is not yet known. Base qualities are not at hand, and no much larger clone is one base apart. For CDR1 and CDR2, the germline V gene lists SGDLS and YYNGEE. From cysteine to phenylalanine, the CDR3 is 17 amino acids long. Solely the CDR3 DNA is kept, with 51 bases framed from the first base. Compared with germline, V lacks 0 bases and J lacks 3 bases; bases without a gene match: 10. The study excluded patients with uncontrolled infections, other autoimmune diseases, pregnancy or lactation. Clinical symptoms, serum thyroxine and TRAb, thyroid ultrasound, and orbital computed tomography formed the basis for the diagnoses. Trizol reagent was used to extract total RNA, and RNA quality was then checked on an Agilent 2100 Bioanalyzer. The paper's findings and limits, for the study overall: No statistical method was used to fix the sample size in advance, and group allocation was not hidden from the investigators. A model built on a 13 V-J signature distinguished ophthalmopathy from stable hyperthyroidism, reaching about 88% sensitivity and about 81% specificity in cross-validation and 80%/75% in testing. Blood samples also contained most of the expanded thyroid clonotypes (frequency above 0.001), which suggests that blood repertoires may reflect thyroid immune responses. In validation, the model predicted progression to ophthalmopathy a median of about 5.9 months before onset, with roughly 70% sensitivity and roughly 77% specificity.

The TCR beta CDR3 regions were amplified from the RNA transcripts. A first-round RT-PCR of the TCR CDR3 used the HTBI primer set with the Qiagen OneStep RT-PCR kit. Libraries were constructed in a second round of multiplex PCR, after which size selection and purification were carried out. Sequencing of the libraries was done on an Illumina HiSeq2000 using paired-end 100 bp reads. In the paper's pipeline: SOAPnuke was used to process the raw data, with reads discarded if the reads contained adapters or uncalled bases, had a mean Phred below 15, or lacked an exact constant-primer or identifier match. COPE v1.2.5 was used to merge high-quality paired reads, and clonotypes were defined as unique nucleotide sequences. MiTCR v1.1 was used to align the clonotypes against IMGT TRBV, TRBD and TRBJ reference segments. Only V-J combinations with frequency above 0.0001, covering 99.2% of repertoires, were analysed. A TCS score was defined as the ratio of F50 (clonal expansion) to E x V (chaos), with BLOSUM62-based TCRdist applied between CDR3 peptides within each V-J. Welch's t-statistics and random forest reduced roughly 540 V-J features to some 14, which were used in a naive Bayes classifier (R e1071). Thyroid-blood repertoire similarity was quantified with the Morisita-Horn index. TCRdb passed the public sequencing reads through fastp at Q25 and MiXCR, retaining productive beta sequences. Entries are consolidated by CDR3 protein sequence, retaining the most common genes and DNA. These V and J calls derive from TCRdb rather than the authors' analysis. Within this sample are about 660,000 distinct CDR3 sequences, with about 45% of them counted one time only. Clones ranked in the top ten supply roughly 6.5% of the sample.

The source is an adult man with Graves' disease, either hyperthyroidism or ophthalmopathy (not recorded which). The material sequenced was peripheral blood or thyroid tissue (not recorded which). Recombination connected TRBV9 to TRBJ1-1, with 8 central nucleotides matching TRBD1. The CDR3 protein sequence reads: CASSVAPRGLVDTEAFF. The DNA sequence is TGTGCCAGCAGCGTAGCTCCCAGGGGGCTGGTAGACACTGAAGCTTTCTTT.